The 6 T cell receptor beta chains below all came from one sample that was sequenced in a study of neurological immune-mediated disorders. TCRdb re-analysed the 5' RACE reads in MiXCR, keeping a single row per CDR3 protein. This sample has about 19,000 distinct CDR3 sequences, with 2.6% found just once. Sequencing input: PBMCs. The receptors were sampled from a woman under 30 with multiple sclerosis.

This clonotype was recorded at least ten times. The chain has TRBV20-1 and TRBJ1-2; TRBD1 matches 7 bases. There are 14 residues in the CDR3. Unmatched junction bases numbered 10, after V lost 6 bases and J lost 3 bases. Germline CDR1 is DFQATT and CDR2 is SNEGSKA (reference sequence). The CDR3 bases are TGCAGTGCGTCGAACTCAGGGGGGGACTATGGCTACACCTTC. Translated: CSASNSGGDYGYTF.

This clonotype has a count of ten or more. V is TRBV20-1 and J is TRBJ2-5, with 7 bases lining up with TRBD1. This CDR3 has 13 residues. V shed 4 bases, J shed 5 bases, and the junction held 7 bases outside the gene matches. Germline assignment: CDR1 DFQATT and CDR2 SNEGSKA (reference sequence). CDR3 coding DNA: TGCAGTGCTACCACAGGGGCGAGGGAGACCCAGTACTTC. Its translation: CSATTGARETQYF.

This clonotype was detected many times. CDR3 sequence (DNA): TGTGCCAGCAGCCCAGGAGAAAAACTGTTTTTT. Amino acids: CASSPGEKLFF. The J gene is TRBJ1-4, the V gene TRBV7-9; D is unresolved. Germline V gene lookup returns CDR1 SEHNR and CDR2 FQNEAQ (reference sequence). V was trimmed by 5 bases and J by 8 bases, leaving 6 bases between them. This CDR3 is 11 amino acids long.

This clonotype was seen many times. The genes are TRBV5-1 and TRBJ1-5, with D perhaps TRBD1 (5 bases). Trimming left V 1 base short and J 5 bases short, with 10 bases between. Germline CDR1 and CDR2: SGHRS and YFSETQ. There are 14 residues in the CDR3. CDR3 DNA: TGCGCCAGCAGCTTGCAGGGTGGGGATCAGCCCCAGCATTTT. Encoded protein: CASSLQGGDQPQHF. The variable domain in full, completed from reference TRBV5-1 and TRBJ1-5, reads KAGVTQTPRYLIKTRGQQVTLSCSPISGHRSVSWYQQTPGQGLQFLFEYFSETQRNKGNFPGRFSGRQFSNSRSEMNVSTLELGDSALYLCASSLQGGDQPQHFGDGTRLSIL.

By proportion, this clonotype is medium-sized. The chain links TRBV15 to TRBJ1-4; D call uncertain. This CDR3 has 14 amino acids. Germline CDR1 reads LNHNV; CDR2 reads YYDKDF (reference sequence). The V gene lost 9 bases and the J gene lost 0 bases, with 11 bases spanning the gap. In nucleotides, the CDR3 is TGTGCCACGAGACCCGCAGCAACTAATGAAAAACTGTTTTTT. This gives the protein CATRPAATNEKLFF.

The sample holds many counts of this clonotype. A read error may account for a junction end that differs from germline. The J gene is TRBJ1-6, the V gene TRBV9; 8 bases align to TRBD1. The CDR3 has 17 residues. Germline lookup yields CDR1 SGDLS and CDR2 YYNGEE. CDR3 protein: CASSGTGTANYNSPLNF. CDR3 coding DNA: TGTGCCAGCAGCGGGACAGGGACCGCTAACTATAATTCACCCCTCAACTTT. The full variable domain, completed using reference TRBV9 and TRBJ1-6, is DSGVTQTPKHLITATGQRVTLRCSPRSGDLSVYWYQQSLDQGLQFLIQYYNGEERAKGNILERFSAQQFPDLHSELNLSSLELGDSALYFCASSGTGTANYNSPLNFGNGTRLTVT.